This is a list of T cell receptor beta chains from one sample in a study of blood T cells in healthy people across ages. From the 5' RACE reads, TCRdb called clonotypes with MiXCR, one entry per CDR3 protein. The sample lists 540,000 or so distinct CDR3 sequences; 40% to 50% were seen once. Sequences were obtained from blood. These receptor sequences come from a man older than 75 in good health. The CDR3 runs from the conserved cysteine through the conserved F or W. The order of the fields is CDR3 DNA, CDR3 protein, V gene, J gene, clone size, D gene. A D gene is named only where the DNA matches it firmly. Clone size is given for some rows only: seen once, a few or many times, or a class if the clone is expanded.

cdr3_nt: TGTGCCAGCAGCGTGACGGCCAGGGCCAACGTCCTGACTTTC
cdr3_aa: CASSVTARANVLTF
v_call: TRBV9
j_call: TRBJ2-6
clone_size: .
d_call: .

cdr3_nt: TGTGCCAGCAGTTTACGGGGAGAAAGCCAAGAGACCCAGTACTTC
cdr3_aa: CASSLRGESQETQYF
v_call: TRBV27
j_call: TRBJ2-5
clone_size: once
d_call: .

cdr3_nt: TGTGCCAGCAGCTTAGAGGTGGTCAGCCTCTATGGCTACACCTTC
cdr3_aa: CASSLEVVSLYGYTF
v_call: TRBV7-2
j_call: TRBJ1-2
clone_size: .
d_call: .

cdr3_nt: TGTGCCAGCTCACCAAACGGGAGGGGGACTGGTGGCTACACCTTC
cdr3_aa: CASSPNGRGTGGYTF
v_call: TRBV18
j_call: TRBJ1-2
clone_size: .
d_call: .

cdr3_nt: TGTGCCAGCAGCTTTACAGGGTGCGAGCAGTACTTC
cdr3_aa: CASSFTGCEQYF
v_call: TRBV7-2
j_call: TRBJ2-7
clone_size: .
d_call: .

cdr3_nt: TGCAGTGCTACCCAAGGGCCTGGGGGCACTGAAGCTTTCTTT
cdr3_aa: CSATQGPGGTEAFF
v_call: TRBV20-1
j_call: TRBJ1-1
clone_size: few
d_call: .

cdr3_nt: TGTGCCAGCCGAGAGGGGACAGGGATAATAAGGGGCTACGAGCAGTACTTC
cdr3_aa: CASREGTGIIRGYEQYF
v_call: TRBV28
j_call: TRBJ2-7
clone_size: many
d_call: TRBD1

cdr3_nt: TGTGCCAGCAGGGGGGGCGGCGGACCCTACAATGAGCAGTTCTTC
cdr3_aa: CASRGGGGPYNEQFF
v_call: TRBV28
j_call: TRBJ2-1
clone_size: many
d_call: .

cdr3_nt: TGTGCCAGCAGCTTAGGAGGGCCGAACACTGAAGCTTTCTTT
cdr3_aa: CASSLGGPNTEAFF
v_call: TRBV7-2
j_call: TRBJ1-1
clone_size: .
d_call: .

cdr3_nt: TGCAGCGTTGAAGCGTCTAGAAGGGATACGCAGTATTTT
cdr3_aa: CSVEASRRDTQYF
v_call: TRBV29-1
j_call: TRBJ2-3
clone_size: few
d_call: .

cdr3_nt: TGTGCCTGGACCCGCCGGGACAGGGAGGTCTATGAGCAGTTCTTC
cdr3_aa: CAWTRRDREVYEQFF
v_call: TRBV30
j_call: TRBJ2-1
clone_size: .
d_call: TRBD1

cdr3_nt: TGTGCCAGCAGCTTGTCGGGGACGGGAGGATCCTACGAGCAGTACTTC
cdr3_aa: CASSLSGTGGSYEQYF
v_call: TRBV7-2
j_call: TRBJ2-7
clone_size: few
d_call: TRBD2

cdr3_nt: TGTGCCACCAGCAGAGTAGCGGGGGGTCGATACGAGCAGTACTTC
cdr3_aa: CATSRVAGGRYEQYF
v_call: TRBV15
j_call: TRBJ2-7
clone_size: .
d_call: TRBD2

cdr3_nt: TGTGCCAGCAGACCGACCCTCAATGAGCAGTTCTTC
cdr3_aa: CASRPTLNEQFF
v_call: TRBV2
j_call: TRBJ2-1
clone_size: .
d_call: .

cdr3_nt: TGTGCCAGCAGCTTACAGGGGGACACCTACAATGAGCAGTTCTTC
cdr3_aa: CASSLQGDTYNEQFF
v_call: TRBV7-3
j_call: TRBJ2-1
clone_size: .
d_call: TRBD1

cdr3_nt: TGTGCCAGCAGCCATCTTAGGTTCGAGCAGTACTTC
cdr3_aa: CASSHLRFEQYF
v_call: TRBV3-1
j_call: TRBJ2-7
clone_size: few
d_call: .

cdr3_nt: TGTGCCAGCAGTACCAGAGACACCGGGGAGCTGTTTTTT
cdr3_aa: CASSTRDTGELFF
v_call: TRBV27
j_call: TRBJ2-2
clone_size: .
d_call: .

cdr3_nt: TGTGCCAGCAGGAGAACTAGCGGAGTATACAATGAGCAGTTCTTC
cdr3_aa: CASRRTSGVYNEQFF
v_call: TRBV6-2/TRBV6-3
j_call: TRBJ2-1
clone_size: .
d_call: TRBD2

cdr3_nt: TGTGCCAGCAGCTTAGACGAAAATGAGCAGTTCTTC
cdr3_aa: CASSLDENEQFF
v_call: TRBV7-2
j_call: TRBJ2-1
clone_size: .
d_call: .

cdr3_nt: TGCAGTGCGTCGGGACCTAACATTCAGTACTTC
cdr3_aa: CSASGPNIQYF
v_call: TRBV20-1
j_call: TRBJ2-4
clone_size: .
d_call: .

cdr3_nt: TGTGCCAGCAGCCGGGGACAGGGGTATGGCTACACCTTC
cdr3_aa: CASSRGQGYGYTF
v_call: TRBV7-2
j_call: TRBJ1-2
clone_size: many
d_call: TRBD1

cdr3_nt: TGCGCCAGCAGCTTTGGACTAGCGGGAGAGACCCAGTACTTC
cdr3_aa: CASSFGLAGETQYF
v_call: TRBV5-1
j_call: TRBJ2-5
clone_size: .
d_call: TRBD2

cdr3_nt: TGCAGTGCTAGCCCGTTGGGGGCGGGCCTCGGGGTTACGCAGTATTTT
cdr3_aa: CSASPLGAGLGVTQYF
v_call: TRBV20-1
j_call: TRBJ2-3
clone_size: .
d_call: .

cdr3_nt: TGTGCCAGCAGCAGGGCAGCCCTAAGCACAGATACGCAGTATTTT
cdr3_aa: CASSRAALSTDTQYF
v_call: TRBV6-2/TRBV6-3
j_call: TRBJ2-3
clone_size: .
d_call: .

cdr3_nt: TGTGCCAGCAAAAGAACTAGTTCGGAGACCCAGTACTTC
cdr3_aa: CASKRTSSETQYF
v_call: TRBV6-2/TRBV6-3
j_call: TRBJ2-5
clone_size: .
d_call: .

cdr3_nt: TGTGCCAGCAGCGGCGGACACCAAGAGACCCAGTACTTC
cdr3_aa: CASSGGHQETQYF
v_call: TRBV7-2
j_call: TRBJ2-5
clone_size: few
d_call: .

cdr3_nt: TGTGCCTGGAGTGTACTGGGGGTCGAGACCCAGTACTTC
cdr3_aa: CAWSVLGVETQYF
v_call: TRBV30
j_call: TRBJ2-5
clone_size: .
d_call: .

cdr3_nt: TGTGCCAGCAGCGGATACCGGGACAACTACGAGCAGTACTTC
cdr3_aa: CASSGYRDNYEQYF
v_call: TRBV9
j_call: TRBJ2-7
clone_size: .
d_call: .

cdr3_nt: TGCAGCGCGGGATCGGGCTCTAGCACAGATACGCAGTATTTT
cdr3_aa: CSAGSGSSTDTQYF
v_call: TRBV29-1
j_call: TRBJ2-3
clone_size: once
d_call: .

cdr3_nt: TGTGCCAGCAGTCCGACTAGCGGGAACCACAATGAGCAGTTCTTC
cdr3_aa: CASSPTSGNHNEQFF
v_call: TRBV6-6
j_call: TRBJ2-1
clone_size: many
d_call: TRBD2